This TCR beta chain was identified during a study of spatial heterogeneity in lung cancer (dated by TCRdb to between 2019 and 2020). Broadly, across the study: Beta-chain transcripts were consistently detected in greater numbers than alpha-chain transcripts, which likely reflected higher beta-chain transcript abundance. Both alpha and beta chains were TCR-sequenced in around 220 tumor regions, some 64 matched nontumor lung samples and roughly 54 PBMC samples obtained at surgery. In non-small cell lung cancer, the study made a quantitative comparison of TCR alpha and beta repertoires among multiple tumor regions, matched nontumor lung and blood. The study linked features of the TCR repertoire to counts of nonsynonymous mutations, which were determined by whole-exome sequencing of tumor tissue. In the raw uncorrected reads, each unique combination of TCR and UMI appeared on average more than ten times. In tumor regions, TCR transcript counts showed a strong correlation with a T cell transcriptional module score derived from matched bulk RNA-seq.

Libraries were built with 5' RACE. TCRdb shows the sequencer as NextSeq 500. In the TCR library protocol, a unique molecular identifier was attached to each TCR cDNA molecule so that PCR and sequencing errors could be corrected. The authors' analysis ran thus. TCR identification, UMI-based error correction and CDR3 extraction were all carried out with Decombinator tools. TCRs above a frequency of 2 per 1,000, corresponding to the top 1% of the tumor frequency distribution, were defined as expanded. Expanded tumor TCRs statistically deemed absent (corrected P<0.05) from at least one tumor region were classed as regional, and all other expanded tumor TCRs were classed as ubiquitous. Rényi diversity was computed with the R vegan package after subsampling each repertoire 100 times to 5,000 TCRs. To build CDR3 similarity networks, amino acid triplet string-kernel similarity was used, and CDR3s were connected when their pairwise similarity was above 0.82. TCRdb trimmed the raw reads at Q25, called clones with MiXCR and kept productive beta chains. Identical CDR3 protein sequences are pooled into one entry, listed with their most common genes and DNA. The V and J calls follow TCRdb's processing rather than the paper's. This sample lists roughly 2,800 distinct CDR3 sequences; 6% to 7% were detected once. Under 9.5% of the sample is in the top ten clones.

Relative to germline, V is missing 8 bases and J is missing 2 bases, with 14 bases of the junction outside any gene match. CDR1 and CDR2, per the germline V gene, are MDHEN and SYDVKM. The CDR3 contains 16 residues, cysteine and phenylalanine counted. Here the CDR3 DNA is all that survives: 48 bases in frame from base 1. This specimen's time point label, per the study, means: sample taken at primary tumor resection. Samples were obtained from 65 to 90 patients with early-stage, untreated non-small cell lung cancer from the lung TRACERx cohort. For TCR sequencing, whole RNA was extracted from tumor and nontumor lung tissue, or from cryopreserved PBMC samples, and no cell sorting was done. Patients were selected for TCR sequencing only if sufficient RNA was available from at least two tumor regions. A lung pathologist reviewed the tumor and adjacent nontumor lung specimens before the specimens were selected.

What the research found in general, with its limitations: TCR-seq was estimated to cover only approximately 7% of tumor T cells for alpha chains and 12% to 15% for beta chains. Additional single-cell paired TCR alpha and beta sequencing was considered necessary to confirm, at a functional level, the hypothesis that regional TCRs recognize regional mutations. Counts of ubiquitous and regional expanded TCRs were found to correlate with counts of ubiquitous and regional nonsynonymous mutations, respectively. The tumor nonsynonymous mutation count correlated with the number of expanded alpha and beta TCRs within the tumor.

In this sample, this clonotype turned up a few times. Its binding antigen is unknown. Per-base qualities were not stored, and no clone one base away is much larger. The sequencing used lung tumor tissue, collected at surgery. The origin of this receptor is a male donor with early-stage non-small cell lung cancer. The V gene is TRBV28 and the J gene is TRBJ1-2; 7 junctional bases match TRBD1. The nucleotides read TGTGCCAGCCGAGGGGCGATGGGGACAGAGAACTATGGCTACACCTTC. The encoded protein is CASRGAMGTENYGYTF.